What follows are 24 T cell receptor beta chains derived from one specimen sequenced in a study of tumor-infiltrating lymphocytes in primary liver carcinoma. It was unsorted whole blood that yielded blood RNA, and germline DNA was also extracted. TCR beta cDNA came from about 500 ng total RNA, primed with a constant-region primer. The TCR beta library was amplified through three nested multiplex PCR rounds in a modified ARM-PCR procedure. The first two PCR rounds, roughly 10 cycles each, used TRBV1-TRBV30 forward primers and a C-beta reverse primer. TCRdb itself ran the multiplex PCR reads through MiXCR, one entry per CDR3 protein. The sample lists under 200,000 distinct CDR3 sequences, about 65% occurring once. The specimen was peripheral blood. These receptor sequences come from a woman aged 55 to 70 with primary liver carcinoma and hepatitis B virus infection.

The J gene is TRBJ2-3, the V gene TRBV6-2 or TRBV6-3, with D hard to call. The CDR3 runs to 14 residues. V dropped 7 bases and J dropped 4 bases, with 15 bases sitting between them. Germline V lookup: CDR1 MNHEY, CDR2 SVGEGT. The CDR3 DNA is TGTGCCAGCAATCGGCGCGGTGGGGCAGATACGCAGTATTTT. Translated: CASNRRGGADTQYF.

Concerning this clonotype: A read error may explain this, as a much larger clone is one base away. The chain combines TRBV4-1 with TRBJ2-1; perhaps TRBD2 as D (5 bases). The germline V gene encodes CDR1 MGHRA and CDR2 YSYEKL. CDR3 length: 15 residues. The CDR3 nucleotides read TGCGCCAGCAGCCAAGCTTCTAGCTCCTACGATGAGCAGTTCTTC. Its protein is CASSQASSSYDEQFF.

About this clonotype: This may stem from a read error, because a much larger clone lies one nucleotide away. The chain is built from TRBV14 and TRBJ1-1; D uncertain. The germline CDR1 and CDR2 sequences are SGHDN and FVKESK. CDR3 length: 13 amino acids. The DNA for the CDR3 is TGTGCCAGCAGCTTGACCCTGAACGCTGAAGCTTTCTTT. Translation: CASSLTLNAEAFF.

Points on this clonotype: Possible read error: a much larger clone is one base away. The CDR3 nucleotides read TGTACCAGCAGCTTAGATAAGGTGGGCTATGGCTACACCTTC. This translates into CTSSLDKVGYGYTF. The J gene is TRBJ1-2, the V gene TRBV7-8; D remains ambiguous. The CDR3 loop spans 14 amino acids. Germline-derived CDR1 and CDR2 are SGHVS and FQNEAQ.

This clonotype occurred many times. The chain couples TRBV6-1 to TRBJ2-5; possibly TRBD2 for D (5 bases). The CDR3 is 14 residues long. Germline values: CDR1 MNHNS, CDR2 SASEGT. Trimming took off 6 bases at V and 4 bases at J, with 15 bases between the two ends. CDR3 nucleotide sequence: TGTGCCAGCAGACGAGCCTCACGGGGAGAGACCCAGTACTTC. Its protein product is CASRRASRGETQYF.

This clonotype came up a few times. Its ends do not fully match the called genes, so a read error is possible. CDR3 protein: CASGLTTYAGLHTDTQYF. The CDR3 coding sequence is TGTGCCAGCGGCTTAACGACCTATGCGGGACTGCACACAGATACGCAGTATTTT. The chain combines TRBV11-2 with TRBJ2-3, with D possibly TRBD2 on 6 matching bases. Germline V gives CDR1 SGHAT, CDR2 FQNNGV. The CDR3 consists of 18 residues.

This clonotype was seen only a few times. Just one base apart from a much larger clone, this may be a read error. The rearrangement uses TRBV6-2 or TRBV6-3 and TRBJ2-1, with D unresolved. CDR3 length equals 12 residues. Germline V gene lookup returns CDR1 MNHEY and CDR2 SVGEGT. The CDR3 loop reads CANSYSVSQQFF. For the CDR3, the DNA is TGTGCCAACAGTTACTCGGTCAGCCAGCAGTTCTTC.

In its sample, this clonotype was seen many times. This chain connects TRBV5-6 to TRBJ2-5, with 10 bases lining up with TRBD2. Germline CDR1 reads SGHDT; CDR2 reads YYEEEE. V gave up 3 bases and J gave up 3 bases; unmatched junction bases: 5. This CDR3 is built from 15 residues. The CDR3 nucleotides are TGTGCCAGCAGCTCTGTCACTAGCGGGAAAGAGACCCAGTACTTC. Translated, it gives CASSSVTSGKETQYF.

With regard to this clonotype: A single base separates this from a much larger clone, so it may be a read error. The chain couples TRBV6-1 to TRBJ1-5, with TRBD1 matching 10 bases. This CDR3 region has 14 residues. The germline V gene has CDR1 MNHNS and CDR2 SASEGT. Losses at the gene ends were 7 bases for V and 7 bases for J; bases not matched to a gene: 7. The CDR3 region has the DNA TGTGCCAGCACCCGAGGACAGGGGGGGCAGCCCCAGCATTTT. This codes for CASTRGQGGQPQHF.

Points on this clonotype: Here the CDR3 omits its conserved ending phenylalanine or tryptophan, so a read error is the likely source. The V and J genes are TRBV6-6 and TRBJ2-7; TRBD1 might be the D (5 bases). Germline CDR1 and CDR2: MNHNY and SVGAGI (reference sequence). The CDR3 contains 15 residues. The V end was cut by 0 bases, the J end by 3 bases, with 12 bases between. The CDR3 is CASSYSPGLGYEQYS. The DNA of the CDR3 is TGTGCCAGCAGTTACTCCCCAGGGTTAGGCTACGAGCAGTACTCC.

Of note for this clonotype: A junction end diverges from the germline sequence, so it may reflect a read error. The chain is built from TRBV11-3 and TRBJ2-2; 9 bases fit TRBD2. The CDR3 is made up of 16 amino acids. Germline CDR1 and CDR2: SGHNT and YENEEA. As DNA, the CDR3 is TGTGACAGCAGCCAAATGCGCGGGAGGGCCTCCGGAGAGCTGTTTTTT. Translation: CDSSQMRGRASGELFF.

A note on this clonotype: It may be a read error: a sequence one base away is much more abundant. The chain employs TRBV10-3 and TRBJ1-2; 8 nucleotides agree with TRBD1. CDR3 size: 18 residues. V was clipped by 3 bases and J by 4 bases; unmatched bases: 16. Germline V gene data show CDR1 as ENHRY and CDR2 as SYGVKD. CDR3 amino acids: CAISDVPSWDRRSYGYTF. The CDR3 region has the DNA TGTGCCATCAGTGACGTCCCCAGCTGGGACAGGCGCTCCTATGGCTACACCTTC.

This clonotype was recorded only once. The chain has TRBV18 and TRBJ2-7; D may be TRBD2 (6 bases). From germline, CDR1 is KGHSH and CDR2 LQKENI. The CDR3 is made up of 14 amino acids. V shed 5 bases and J shed 4 bases, with 15 bases lying between them. The CDR3 reads CASSEDGSRYEQYF. The DNA for the CDR3 is TGTGCCAGCTCAGAAGACGGGAGTAGGTACGAGCAGTACTTC.

This clonotype was seen at least ten times. The chain uses TRBV11-1 and TRBJ1-1, with D possibly TRBD1 on 6 matching bases. The CDR3 contains 14 residues. V lost 5 bases, J lost 4 bases, and 14 bases lay in between. In germline, CDR1 is SGHAT, CDR2 FQDESV (reference sequence). CDR3 sequence (DNA): TGTGCCAGCAGCCCCCGGGGGCGCGTCACTGAAGCTTTCTTT. Its translation is CASSPRGRVTEAFF.

Regarding this clonotype: The junction shows a germline mismatch at one end, possibly a read error. The chain uses TRBV11-2 and TRBJ1-2, with 7 positions matching TRBD1. The CDR3 totals 13 residues. Germline CDR1 reads SGHAT; CDR2 reads FQNNGV. CDR3: CARSRDRAHGYTF. Written as DNA, the CDR3 is TGTGCCAGGAGTCGTGACAGGGCCCATGGTTACACCTTC. The whole variable domain, remainder taken from reference TRBV11-2 and TRBJ1-2, is EAGVAQSPRYKIIEKRQSVAFWCNPISGHATLYWYQQILGQGPKLLIQFQNNGVVDDSQLPKDRFSAERLKGVDSTLKIQPAKLEDSAVYLCARSRDRAHGYTFGSGTRLTVV.

This clonotype was found many times. This chain uses TRBV29-1 with TRBJ2-5, with 13 bases that match TRBD2. Germline loops: CDR1 SQVTM, CDR2 ANQGSEA. This CDR3 has 15 amino acids. Unmatched junction bases numbered 7, after V lost 5 bases and J lost 4 bases. The chain's CDR3 is CSVRTSGSWAETQYF. In nucleotides, the CDR3 is TGCAGCGTTCGGACTAGCGGGAGTTGGGCAGAGACCCAGTACTTC. Full variable domain (rest looked up from reference TRBV29-1 and TRBJ2-5): SAVISQKPSRDICQRGTSLTIQCQVDSQVTMMFWYRQQPGQSLTLIATANQGSEATYESGFVIDKFPISRPNLTFSTLTVSNMSPEDSSIYLCSVRTSGSWAETQYFGPGTRLLVL.

With regard to this clonotype: This may arise from a read error, as a much more abundant clone is one base away. V and J are TRBV6-5 and TRBJ2-2; unclear D gene. From germline, CDR1 is MNHEY and CDR2 SVGAGI. The CDR3 is 14 amino acids. V was pared by 2 bases and J by 2 bases, with 6 bases between. CDR3 residues: CASSYLSNTGELFF. In nucleotides, the CDR3 is TGTGCCAGCAGTTACCTCTCTAACACCGGGGAGCTGTTTTTT.

At least ten counts were recorded for this clonotype. J is TRBJ2-4 and V is TRBV7-8; 7 positions agree with TRBD1. The CDR3 totals 19 residues. Germline trimming cut 1 base from V and 0 bases from J; bases unmatched to any gene: 12. CDR1 is SGHVS and CDR2 is FQNEAQ in the germline V gene. The CDR3 region is CASSLDPDRALLAKNIQYF. Written as DNA, the CDR3 is TGTGCCAGCAGCTTAGACCCCGACAGGGCTCTCCTAGCCAAAAACATTCAGTACTTC.

About this clonotype itself: A single base separates this from a much larger clone, so it may be a read error. The CDR3 DNA sequence: TGTGCCAGCAGGGGGTATAATCCACCCCTCCACTTT. Protein: CASRGYNPPLHF. The chain combines TRBV6-2 or TRBV6-3 with TRBJ1-6; no reliable D call. The CDR3 length is 12 residues. Looked up from germline, CDR1 is MNHEY and CDR2 is SVGEGT.

As regards this clonotype: One end of the junction does not line up with germline, which may come from a read error. The rearrangement joins TRBV11-3 to TRBJ2-6; TRBD2 is a possible D gene (5 bases). This CDR3 has 19 amino acids. In germline, CDR1 is SGHNT, CDR2 YENEEA. This CDR3 is CASSLQVALHDSVANVLTF. CDR3 bases: TGTGCCAGCAGCTTACAAGTAGCGCTTCATGACTCTGTGGCCAACGTCCTGACTTTC. Combining the CDR3 with reference TRBV11-3 and TRBJ2-6 gives the whole variable domain EAGVVQSPRYKIIEKKQPVAFWCNPISGHNTLYWYLQNLGQGPELLIRYENEEAVDDSQLPKDRFSAERLKGVDSTLKIQPAELGDSAVYLCASSLQVALHDSVANVLTFGAGSRLTVL.

CDR3: CASSPWTGAAYEQYF. CDR3 sequence (DNA): TGTGCCAGCAGCCCCTGGACAGGGGCGGCCTACGAGCAGTACTTC. This chain links TRBV11-2 with TRBJ2-7, with 9 bases lining up with TRBD1. Germline CDR1 reads SGHAT; CDR2 reads FQNNGV. The CDR3 sequence is 15 residues long. V lost 5 bases, J lost 2 bases, and 7 bases stayed unmatched.

This clonotype appeared a few times. This rearrangement joins TRBV6-1 to TRBJ1-2, with D perhaps matching TRBD1 (5 bases). The germline V and J ends were trimmed by 3 bases and 0 bases, with 8 bases remaining between them. From germline, CDR1 is MNHNS and CDR2 SASEGT. This CDR3 is 14 amino acids long. CDR3 in amino acids: CASSEGGSNYGYTF. Written as DNA, the CDR3 is TGTGCCAGCAGTGAGGGGGGTTCTAACTATGGCTACACCTTC.

This clonotype has a count of ten or more. The chain couples TRBV5-5 to TRBJ2-3; TRBD1 aligns across 8 bases. The CDR3 sequence is 14 residues long. CDR1 and CDR2 from the germline V gene are SGHKS and YYEKEE (reference sequence). The ends lost 4 bases at V and 6 bases at J; junction bases unmatched: 7. The CDR3 DNA sequence: TGTGCCAGCAGCCCGCAGGGGGCCGGGGATACGCAGTATTTT. Encoded protein: CASSPQGAGDTQYF.

On this clonotype: A much larger clone lies one base from this, so it may be a read error. It is likely a read error, because the conserved phenylalanine at the end of the CDR3 is missing. J is TRBJ2-1 and V is TRBV12-3 or TRBV12-4, with TRBD1 matching 9 bases. This CDR3 spans 20 amino acids. Trimming at V came to 6 bases and at J to 0 bases, leaving 18 bases not matched to a gene. The CDR3 spells CASSPPPGQGGRSSYNEQFL. CDR3 in DNA: TGTGCCAGCAGCCCTCCCCCGGGACAGGGAGGGCGAAGCTCCTACAATGAGCAGTTCCTC.